These 30 T cell receptor beta chains were all obtained from the same sample, sequenced in a study of PD-L1 blockade in urothelial cancer. TCRdb keeps only in-frame clones here, not all; method: immunoSEQ multiplex PCR. The table has some 25,000 clones, 84% seen once. Source: PBMCs, taken around atezolizumab (anti-PD-L1) treatment. The receptors were sampled from a man between 65 and 85 years old with urothelial cancer.

The genes are TRBV4-1 and TRBJ2-7; weak D call: TRBD2 (7 bases). Germline V gene sequence: CDR1 MGHRA, CDR2 YSYEKL. The ends were cut back, 0 bases at V and 6 bases at J, with 18 bases in the middle. The CDR3 contains 16 residues. The CDR3 loop is CASSQEAGAKIGEQYF. Written as DNA, the CDR3 is TGCGCCAGCAGCCAAGAGGCGGGGGCGAAAATTGGCGAGCAGTACTTC.

The V call is TRBV6-1, the J call TRBJ2-7; D perhaps matches TRBD2 (5 bases). Germline assignment: CDR1 MNHNS and CDR2 SASEGT. V was pared by 5 bases and J by 4 bases, with 9 bases between. CDR3 length: 12 residues. The CDR3 reads CASSISGYEQYF. The CDR3 DNA follows: TGTGCCAGCAGTATAAGCGGTTACGAGCAGTACTTC.

The rearrangement links TRBV6-1 to TRBJ1-4; 9 nucleotides agree with TRBD1. This CDR3 is built from 15 residues. Germline CDR1 is MNHNS and CDR2 is SASEGT. The V and J ends lost 3 bases and 8 bases, in that order; junction bases with no gene match: 7. The CDR3 here is CASSDTPDRGEKLFF. The CDR3 nucleotides are TGTGCCAGCAGTGACACTCCGGACAGGGGCGAAAAACTGTTTTTT.

This clone came up once. The chain has TRBV29-1 and TRBJ2-2; 10 bases are shared with TRBD2. Looked up from germline, CDR1 is SQVTM and CDR2 is ANQGSEA. V was clipped by 6 bases and J by 7 bases; unmatched bases: 8. This CDR3 comprises 14 residues. The CDR3, as DNA: TGCAGCGTCCGCATAGCGGGAGGTGGCGGGGAGCTGTTTTTT. Protein product: CSVRIAGGGGELFF.

The CDR3 DNA is TGCGCCAGCAGCTTTGGTTCTGGGTACAGCTCCTACGAGCAGTACTTC. Translating gives CASSFGSGYSSYEQYF. The chain combines TRBV5-1 with TRBJ2-7; D is undetermined. Germline V gene lookup returns CDR1 SGHRS and CDR2 YFSETQ. V gave up 2 bases and J gave up 0 bases, with 15 bases separating them. The CDR3 spans 16 residues.

CDR3 region: CASSDEVADTEAFF. CDR3 DNA: TGTGCCAGCAGTGATGAGGTGGCAGACACTGAAGCTTTCTTT. The chain joins TRBV2 to TRBJ1-1; D is ambiguous. The germline V gene encodes CDR1 SNHLY and CDR2 FYNNEI. The CDR3 has 14 residues. With 3 bases removed from V and 3 bases from J, the gap between germline ends came to 11 bases.

The chain joins TRBV7-8 to TRBJ2-1; 9 bases align to TRBD2. Germline-derived CDR1 and CDR2 are SGHVS and FQNEAQ. V lost 5 bases and J lost 5; bases outside the gene matches: 13. There are 17 residues in the CDR3. CDR3: CASSVSILAGLHNEQFF. CDR3 coding DNA: TGTGCCAGCAGCGTGTCGATTCTAGCGGGGCTCCACAATGAGCAGTTCTTC.

The DNA for the CDR3 is TGTGCCAGCAGCCTAATCACAGGGGCCCTATCCTACGAGCAGTACTTC. This codes for CASSLITGALSYEQYF. The chain has TRBV27 and TRBJ2-7; 7 positions match TRBD1. There are 16 residues in the CDR3. CDR1 is MNHEY, CDR2 SMNVEV, per germline (reference sequence). Losses at the gene ends were 6 bases for V and 1 base for J; bases not matched to a gene: 12.

This clone came up once. The chain combines TRBV6-5 with TRBJ1-4, with D possibly TRBD1 on 6 matching bases. Per germline, CDR1 MNHEY and CDR2 SVGAGI. The CDR3 extends over 14 amino acids. Trimming took off 4 bases at V and 8 bases at J, with 14 bases between the two ends. For the CDR3, the DNA is TGTGCCAGCAGTTCCATCTTAGGGGGAGAAAAACTGTTTTTT. Protein product: CASSSILGGEKLFF.

The DNA of the CDR3 is TGCAGCGCTAGGGACGGGGACTCTACCTACGAGCAGTACTTC. This codes for CSARDGDSTYEQYF. The chain employs TRBV29-1 and TRBJ2-7; TRBD2 is a possible D gene (6 bases). This CDR3 is 14 amino acids long. Per the germline V gene, CDR1 is SQVTM and CDR2 is ANQGSEA. The V gene lost 7 bases and the J gene lost 2 bases, with 18 bases spanning the gap.

This rearrangement joins TRBV28 to TRBJ2-4; D call uncertain. CDR3 length: 12 amino acids. The germline V gene encodes CDR1 MDHEN and CDR2 SYDVKM. Trimming left V 3 bases short and J 10 bases short, with 10 bases between. CDR3 coding DNA: TGTGCCAGCAGTTTTCCGGGTGGGATTCAGTACTTC. Protein product: CASSFPGGIQYF. The full variable domain, its missing parts supplied by reference TRBV28 and TRBJ2-4, is DVKVTQSSRYLVKRTGEKVFLECVQDMDHENMFWYRQDPGLGLRLIYFSYDVKMKEKGDIPEGYSVSREKKERFSLILESASTNQTSMYLCASSFPGGIQYFGAGTRLSVL.

This clone was detected once. The chain uses TRBV7-2 and TRBJ2-2; maybe TRBD2 (5 bases). The germline V and J ends were trimmed by 5 bases and 5 bases, with 15 bases remaining between them. This CDR3 has 15 amino acids. Germline CDR1 is SGHTA and CDR2 is FQGNSA. CDR3 protein: CASSLWTPGTGELFF. CDR3 DNA: TGTGCCAGCAGCCTATGGACTCCGGGGACCGGGGAGCTGTTTTTT.

CDR3 sequence: CASTQGTGNYGYTF. CDR3 nucleotide sequence: TGTGCCAGCACCCAAGGGACAGGGAATTATGGCTACACCTTC. The chain has TRBV27 and TRBJ1-2; 9 nucleotides align to TRBD1. The junction had 8 bases not matched to a gene; V was cut back by 7 bases and J by 5 bases. The V gene's germline CDR1 is MNHEY and CDR2 SMNVEV (reference sequence). The CDR3 spans 14 residues.

V is TRBV5-4 and J is TRBJ2-7; 7 bases match TRBD2. The V and J ends lost 0 bases and 2 bases, in that order; junction bases with no gene match: 5. CDR1 and CDR2 (germline): SGHNT, YYREEE (reference sequence). CDR3 length equals 15 residues. The CDR3 here is CASSLGAGDTYEQYF. The CDR3 DNA sequence: TGTGCCAGCAGCTTGGGGGCGGGAGATACCTACGAGCAGTACTTC.

This chain uses TRBV5-1 with TRBJ2-7; perhaps TRBD2 as D (6 bases). Per germline, CDR1 SGHRS and CDR2 YFSETQ. Trimming removed 2 bases from V and 8 bases from J, with 23 bases in between. The CDR3 consists of 16 residues. The CDR3 sequence is CASSFGGTSTGSQQYF. The CDR3 bases are TGCGCCAGCAGCTTTGGCGGGACCTCAACCGGCAGCCAGCAGTACTTC. The variable domain in full, completed from reference TRBV5-1 and TRBJ2-7, reads KAGVTQTPRYLIKTRGQQVTLSCSPISGHRSVSWYQQTPGQGLQFLFEYFSETQRNKGNFPGRFSGRQFSNSRSEMNVSTLELGDSALYLCASSFGGTSTGSQQYFGPGTRLTVT.

This clone appeared once. CDR3 nucleotides: TGCGCCAGCAGCCAAGACCCAGGGTTGTATGAGCAGTTCTTC. Its protein is CASSQDPGLYEQFF. The chain employs TRBV4-1 and TRBJ2-1; D may be TRBD1 (5 bases). Germline CDR1 reads MGHRA; CDR2 reads YSYEKL. This CDR3 contains 14 residues. Deletions cut 0 bases from V and 8 bases from J, with 11 bases between.

V usage is TRBV5-6 and J usage is TRBJ2-7; 9 bases map to TRBD1. Germline loops: CDR1 SGHDT, CDR2 YYEEEE. This CDR3 has 14 residues. Trimming took 6 bases from V and 1 from J; bases not matched to a gene: 5. The CDR3 DNA reads TGTGCCAGCACCACCGGGACAGGGTCCTACGAGCAGTACTTC. This codes for CASTTGTGSYEQYF.

The V gene is TRBV10-3, the J gene TRBJ1-5; no clear D. The CDR3 covers 13 residues. The germline V gene encodes CDR1 ENHRY and CDR2 SYGVKD. The germline V and J ends were trimmed by 6 bases and 4 bases, with 10 bases remaining between them. This CDR3 is CAIRPDLNQPQHF. The CDR3 DNA reads as TGTGCCATCAGGCCAGACTTAAATCAGCCCCAGCATTTT.

The V call is TRBV19, the J call TRBJ1-5, with D possibly matching TRBD1 (5 bases). Between the trimmed V and J ends, which lost 5 bases and 2 bases, there was a span of 13 bases. The CDR3 is 15 amino acids. Germline V gene data show CDR1 as LNHDA and CDR2 as SQIVND (reference sequence). The CDR3: CASSHQGKGNQPQHF. The CDR3 DNA follows: TGTGCCAGTAGTCACCAGGGAAAAGGCAATCAGCCCCAGCATTTT.

The rearrangement links TRBV5-1 to TRBJ2-1, with TRBD2 matching 7 bases. Looked up from germline, CDR1 is SGHRS and CDR2 is YFSETQ. V trimming: 4 bases; J trimming: 6 bases; junction bases outside the gene matches: 1. CDR3 length: 12 amino acids. Here the CDR3 reads CASSPGGNEQFF. The CDR3 nucleotides are TGCGCCAGCAGCCCGGGGGGCAATGAGCAGTTCTTC. The full variable domain, completed using reference TRBV5-1 and TRBJ2-1, is KAGVTQTPRYLIKTRGQQVTLSCSPISGHRSVSWYQQTPGQGLQFLFEYFSETQRNKGNFPGRFSGRQFSNSRSEMNVSTLELGDSALYLCASSPGGNEQFFGPGTRLTVL.

This clone was seen only once. The chain is built from TRBV20-1 and TRBJ2-7, with D possibly matching TRBD1 (5 bases). Germline loops: CDR1 DFQATT, CDR2 SNEGSKA (reference sequence). With 8 bases removed from V and 4 bases from J, the gap between germline ends came to 12 bases. The CDR3 has 11 residues. The CDR3 region is CSTQGEYEQYF. DNA of the CDR3: TGCAGTACCCAAGGGGAATACGAGCAGTACTTC.

This sequence joins TRBV7-8 and TRBJ2-5, with 8 bases aligning to TRBD2. V gave up 4 bases and J gave up 4 bases; unmatched junction bases: 8. This CDR3 has 15 residues. Germline V lookup: CDR1 SGHVS, CDR2 FQNEAQ. Here the CDR3 DNA reads TGTGCCAGCAGCTCCAATACGGGAGGGGGAGAGACCCAGTACTTC. The encoded protein is CASSSNTGGGETQYF.

This chain uses TRBV5-1 with TRBJ1-2; D perhaps matches TRBD1 (6 bases). This CDR3 has 14 residues. V shed 4 bases and J shed 4 bases, with 14 bases lying between them. CDR1 and CDR2 from the germline V gene are SGHRS and YFSETQ. The CDR3 region has the DNA TGCGCCAGCAGCGATCTGGACAGCGCCTATGGCTACACCTTC. Its protein is CASSDLDSAYGYTF.

The rearrangement joins TRBV5-6 to TRBJ1-4; TRBD1 matches at 8 bases. V trimming: 4 bases; J trimming: 0 bases; junction bases outside the gene matches: 8. This CDR3 spans 17 amino acids. Germline V lookup: CDR1 SGHDT, CDR2 YYEEEE. The CDR3 loop is CASSPGQAFPTNEKLFF. As DNA, the CDR3 is TGTGCCAGCAGCCCGGGACAGGCCTTTCCAACTAATGAAAAACTGTTTTTT.

The V and J genes are TRBV2 and TRBJ1-5, with a tentative D call TRBD1 (6 bases). The CDR3 contains 14 residues. With 6 bases removed from V and 0 bases from J, the gap between germline ends came to 9 bases. Germline V CDR1 and CDR2: SNHLY, FYNNEI. CDR3 nucleotide sequence: TGTGCCAGCAGGAACAGGGCTAGCAATCAGCCCCAGCATTTT. This codes for CASRNRASNQPQHF.

The chain employs TRBV2 and TRBJ2-7; TRBD2 matches 10 bases. The length of the CDR3 is 18 residues. CDR1 and CDR2 from the germline V gene are SNHLY and FYNNEI. With 3 bases clipped from V and 4 bases from J, the junction kept 15 bases outside the gene matches. CDR3: CASSEGLAGGAEEYEQYF. The CDR3 coding sequence is TGTGCCAGCAGTGAGGGTTTAGCGGGAGGTGCAGAGGAATACGAGCAGTACTTC.

The chain employs TRBV5-5 and TRBJ2-5; 10 positions match TRBD2. CDR3 length: 17 residues. V dropped 0 bases and J dropped 2; count of bases not matched to a gene: 7. Per germline, CDR1 SGHKS and CDR2 YYEKEE (reference sequence). The CDR3 loop is CASSLGWSTSGQETQYF. The CDR3 region has the DNA TGTGCCAGCAGCTTGGGATGGTCGACTAGCGGGCAAGAGACCCAGTACTTC.

The chain combines TRBV29-1 with TRBJ2-5; no clear D gene. Germline V gene lookup returns CDR1 SQVTM and CDR2 ANQGSEA. V lost 0 bases to trimming and J lost 2 bases, with 10 bases between them. The CDR3 consists of 14 residues. The CDR3 region is CSVEDLVQQETQYF. CDR3 coding DNA: TGCAGCGTTGAAGATCTAGTACAACAAGAGACCCAGTACTTC.

This sequence joins TRBV7-9 and TRBJ1-1; maybe TRBD1 (5 bases). CDR3 length: 13 amino acids. Germline-derived CDR1 and CDR2 are SEHNR and FQNEAQ (reference sequence). V lost 5 bases, J lost 1 base, and 8 bases lay in between. CDR3 DNA: TGTGCCAGCAGCCGAACAGGGAACACTGAAGCTTTCTTT. Translated, it gives CASSRTGNTEAFF.

The chain links TRBV7-8 to TRBJ2-3, with 12 positions matching TRBD2. This CDR3 is built from 14 residues. Losses at the gene ends were 8 bases for V and 4 bases for J; bases not matched to a gene: 4. Germline V gives CDR1 SGHVS, CDR2 FQNEAQ. The CDR3 sequence is CASAGTSGPDTQYF. The CDR3 bases are TGTGCCAGCGCGGGGACTAGCGGGCCAGATACGCAGTATTTT.